Following are 16 T cell receptor beta chains from one sample sequenced in a study of cytomegalovirus exposure and HLA in healthy donors. 13 Jbeta primers and 60 Vbeta primers were used for the PCR. The table came from immunoSEQ multiplex PCR; TCRdb's copy has only in-frame clones and leaves some out. The sample has approximately 190,000 clones, approximately 77% seen once. The sample comprised PBMCs. These receptors all stem from a man aged 40-55 years in good health and CMV-seropositive.

The table lists this clone with a few counts. This sequence joins TRBV10-3 and TRBJ2-7; tentative D call: TRBD1 (5 bases). Germline CDR1 is ENHRY and CDR2 is SYGVKD. Between the trimmed V and J ends, which lost 8 bases and 5 bases, there was a span of 16 bases. The CDR3 contains 13 residues. CDR3 in amino acids: CAIGAVSLHEQYF. CDR3 DNA: TGTGCCATCGGGGCAGTTTCCCTCCACGAGCAGTACTTC.

V gene TRBV27 combines with J gene TRBJ1-1, with TRBD1 matching over 7 bases. Germline V gives CDR1 MNHEY, CDR2 SMNVEV (reference sequence). After removal of 8 bases from V and 4 bases from J, the junction contained 7 bases not matched to a gene. This CDR3 region has 13 residues. CDR3 residues: CASSRQGFTEAFF. DNA of the CDR3: TGTGCCAGCTCAAGACAGGGATTCACTGAAGCTTTCTTT.

This sequence joins TRBV28 and TRBJ2-6; 8 positions agree with TRBD1. V was clipped by 3 bases and J by 2 bases; unmatched bases: 0. Germline V CDR1 and CDR2: MDHEN, SYDVKM. CDR3 size: 15 residues. This CDR3 is CASSLDRAGANVLTF. The CDR3 DNA follows: TGTGCCAGCAGTTTGGACAGGGCTGGGGCCAACGTCCTGACTTTC.

The genes are TRBV2 and TRBJ2-1; tentatively, D is TRBD1 (6 bases). The germline gives CDR1 SNHLY, CDR2 FYNNEI. V was cut by 3 bases and J by 0 bases, with 9 bases left in between. The CDR3 is 15 amino acids. The CDR3 DNA is TGTGCCAGCAGTGAGGGGGCCCGCTCCTACAATGAGCAGTTCTTC. Its translation: CASSEGARSYNEQFF.

For this clone: Other nucleotide sequences from this sample produce the same CDR3. The chain recombines TRBV18 with TRBJ2-3, with D perhaps matching TRBD1 (6 bases). Germline V gene lookup returns CDR1 KGHSH and CDR2 LQKENI. V shed 3 bases and J shed 0 bases, with 19 bases lying between them. This CDR3 region has 18 residues. In DNA, the CDR3 is TGTGCCAGCTCACCGGACAGTTCCTCTCTTATTAGCACAGATACGCAGTATTTT. It specifies CASSPDSSSLISTDTQYF.

J is TRBJ1-5 and V is TRBV6-6; 8 bases line up with TRBD1. The CDR3 has 15 residues. The V gene end was trimmed by 5 bases and the J gene end by 7 bases; junction bases not matched to a gene: 10. In germline, CDR1 is MNHNY, CDR2 SVGAGI (reference sequence). The CDR3 DNA reads as TGTGCCAGCAGTGAGCCGACAGGGGAAGACCAGCCCCAGCATTTT. This sequence encodes CASSEPTGEDQPQHF.

The CDR3, as DNA: TGCAGCGTTGTTCAGGGCAACTACAATGAGCAGTTCTTC. Amino acids: CSVVQGNYNEQFF. The chain is built from TRBV29-1 and TRBJ2-1; weak D call: TRBD1 (5 bases). Germline-derived CDR1 and CDR2 are SQVTM and ANQGSEA. V dropped 4 bases and J dropped 3 bases, with 10 bases sitting between them. The CDR3 consists of 13 residues.

The V and J genes are TRBV4-1 and TRBJ2-3; 8 bases match TRBD2. V gave up 3 bases and J gave up 6 bases; unmatched junction bases: 8. Germline V gives CDR1 MGHRA, CDR2 YSYEKL. The CDR3 contains 15 residues. The CDR3 region has the DNA TGCGCCAGCAGCCAGGGGAGCGGGGGTGCGGATACGCAGTATTTT. Protein sequence: CASSQGSGGADTQYF.

This chain uses TRBV7-3 with TRBJ1-4; 7 positions match TRBD1. CDR1 and CDR2 (germline): SGHTA, FQGTGA. Losses at the gene ends were 4 bases for V and 0 bases for J; bases not matched to a gene: 2. This CDR3 is built from 15 residues. This chain's CDR3 is CASSSTGATNEKLFF. DNA for the CDR3: TGTGCCAGCAGCTCCACAGGGGCAACTAATGAAAAACTGTTTTTT. Looking up the rest from reference TRBV7-3 and TRBJ1-4 gives the full variable domain: GAGVSQTPSNKVTEKGKYVELRCDPISGHTALYWYRQSLGQGPEFLIYFQGTGAADDSGLPNDRFFAVRPEGSVSTLKIQRTERGDSAVYLCASSSTGATNEKLFFGSGTQLSVL.

Only one count was recorded for this clone. J is TRBJ2-1 and V is TRBV27; 8 bases fit TRBD1. Unmatched junction bases numbered 6, after V lost 6 bases and J lost 2 bases. Germline V gene lookup returns CDR1 MNHEY and CDR2 SMNVEV (reference sequence). This CDR3 is built from 15 residues. CDR3 DNA sequence: TGTGCCAGCAGCCACGGACAGGGTACCTACAATGAGCAGTTCTTC. It specifies CASSHGQGTYNEQFF.

The CDR3: CAWSNGLAGEQFF. The DNA for the CDR3 is TGTGCCTGGAGTAACGGACTAGCGGGTGAGCAGTTCTTC. The rearrangement joins TRBV30 to TRBJ2-1; 11 positions agree with TRBD2. Germline-derived CDR1 and CDR2 are GTSNPN and SVGIG (reference sequence). The V gene end was trimmed by 2 bases and the J gene end by 9 bases; junction bases not matched to a gene: 3. The CDR3 spans 13 residues.

In this sample, this clone turned up once. The genes are TRBV7-3 and TRBJ2-3; 12 bases agree with TRBD2. The V segment lost 5 bases and the J segment 6 bases; nucleotides outside the gene matches: 9. The CDR3 extends over 16 amino acids. CDR1 and CDR2 (germline): SGHTA, FQGTGA. CDR3 coding DNA: TGTGCCAGCAGCCCACTAGCGGGAGGTATATTGGATACGCAGTATTTT. Translating it yields CASSPLAGGILDTQYF.

The chain employs TRBV5-4 and TRBJ2-7, with 7 bases identical to TRBD1. The CDR3 covers 13 residues. V shed 3 bases, J shed 6 bases, and the junction held 6 bases outside the gene matches. The V gene's germline CDR1 is SGHNT and CDR2 YYREEE (reference sequence). The CDR3 sequence is CASSYDRVGEQYF. CDR3 sequence (DNA): TGTGCCAGCAGCTACGACAGGGTGGGCGAGCAGTACTTC.

J is TRBJ1-2 and V is TRBV7-9; TRBD1 might be the D (6 bases). Germline V gene lookup returns CDR1 SEHNR and CDR2 FQNEAQ (reference sequence). The CDR3 loop spans 15 amino acids. The V gene lost 5 bases and the J gene lost 2 bases, with 15 bases spanning the gap. This CDR3 is CASSPEGGTNYGYTF. The DNA of the CDR3 is TGTGCCAGCAGCCCTGAGGGGGGGACGAACTATGGCTACACCTTC.

The rearrangement joins TRBV4-1 to TRBJ2-1; possible D gene TRBD1, 5 bases. This CDR3 has 14 amino acids. The germline V and J ends were trimmed by 6 bases and 3 bases, with 12 bases remaining between them. Germline V CDR1 and CDR2: MGHRA, YSYEKL. The CDR3 here is CASSASRGYNEQFF. The CDR3 DNA reads as TGCGCCAGCAGTGCCAGTAGGGGCTACAATGAGCAGTTCTTC.

This sequence joins TRBV15 and TRBJ1-3; TRBD1 matches at 9 bases. CDR1 and CDR2 from the germline V gene are LNHNV and YYDKDF (reference sequence). V lost 3 bases to trimming and J lost 2 bases; unmatched junction nucleotides: 8. The CDR3 runs to 17 residues. The CDR3 sequence is CATSSGQGHGAGNTIYF. The CDR3 nucleotides are TGTGCCACCAGCAGCGGACAGGGGCACGGGGCTGGAAACACCATATATTTT.